The clone carrying this TCR beta chain was observed at least ten times. Its matching antigen is unknown. The data belong to a study of T cells in Graves' hyperthyroidism and ophthalmopathy. The study, taken as a whole, reports: Blood also contained most expanded thyroid clonotypes above 0.001.

Regions amplified from RNA transcripts were the TCR beta CDR3 regions. In the first-round RT-PCR of the TCR CDR3, the HTBI primer set was used. TCRdb used MiXCR to reprocess the multiplex PCR reads, holding one entry per CDR3 protein. The table has hundreds of thousands of distinct CDR3 sequences, less than 15% seen once. The ends were cut back, 0 bases at V and 0 bases at J, with 11 bases in the middle. The CDR3 contains 15 residues. Germline V gene data show CDR1 as DFQATT and CDR2 as SNEGSKA (reference sequence). Source material: blood. The TCR originated in a woman between 18 and 30 years old with Graves' hyperthyroidism. The chain has TRBV20-1 and TRBJ1-1; possible D gene TRBD1, 5 bases. In DNA form, the CDR3 reads TGCAGTGCTAGAGAGACAGCCCGAATGAACACTGAAGCTTTCTTT. This encodes CSARETARMNTEAFF.